The next 17 T cell receptor beta chains were all read from a single sample in a study of response to subunit inactivated influenza vaccine (dated by TCRdb to between 2017 and 2018). The method was RT-PCR. The sequencer listed for this sample is Illumina HiSeq 2500. TCRdb trimmed public reads at Q25 via fastp, called clones via MiXCR and kept in-frame beta chains. For every CDR3 protein sequence, its rows merge into one entry that carries the most common genes and DNA. Within this sample are hundreds of thousands of distinct CDR3 sequences, with under 9% of them counted one time only. The top ten clonotypes cover 13% of the sample. The sample in question was PBMCs from blood, obtained approximately 25 months after vaccination. Source of these receptors: a man aged 50 to 69 who received an inactivated influenza vaccine. Donor details come from another sample of the same person, matched by shared clones.

The rearrangement links TRBV3-1 to TRBJ1-1; D is ambiguous. The length of the CDR3 is 15 residues. The V end lost 0 bases, the J end lost 10 bases, and 18 bases lay between the germline ends. Germline V gene data show CDR1 as LGHDT and CDR2 as YNNKEL (reference sequence). As DNA, the CDR3 is TGTGCCAGCAGCCAAGAGGGTAACCTGCTACCTACAGCTTTCTTT. Translating it yields CASSQEGNLLPTAFF.

The table lists this clonotype with a few counts. The V and J genes are TRBV20-1 and TRBJ2-3; 10 bases align to TRBD2. The V gene's germline CDR1 is DFQATT and CDR2 SNEGSKA (reference sequence). This CDR3 is built from 15 residues. Trimming cost V 2 bases and J 0 bases; bases outside gene matches: 2. This CDR3 reads CSARKTSGSTDTQYF. The DNA for the CDR3 is TGCAGTGCTAGAAAGACTAGCGGGAGCACAGATACGCAGTATTTT.

This clonotype was counted a few times. V is TRBV6-1 and J is TRBJ1-5; TRBD1 might be the D (5 bases). V lost 6 bases, J lost 0 bases, and 12 bases lay in between. This CDR3 contains 15 residues. Germline loops: CDR1 MNHNS, CDR2 SASEGT. CDR3 in amino acids: CASRPRQYSNQPQHF. CDR3 bases: TGTGCCAGCAGACCTCGACAGTATAGCAATCAGCCCCAGCATTTT.

The chain combines TRBV2 with TRBJ2-5; TRBD1 agrees at 8 bases. The V and J ends lost 6 bases and 3 bases, in that order; junction bases with no gene match: 9. Germline V gene lookup returns CDR1 SNHLY and CDR2 FYNNEI. The CDR3 is made up of 15 amino acids. The CDR3 here is CASRDTGTGEETQYF. The DNA of the CDR3 is TGTGCCAGCAGGGATACCGGGACAGGAGAAGAGACCCAGTACTTC. Variable domain in full (rest from reference TRBV2 and TRBJ2-5): EPEVTQTPSHQVTQMGQEVILRCVPISNHLYFYWYRQILGQKVEFLVSFYNNEISEKSEIFDDQFSVERPDGSNFTLKIRSTKLEDSAMYFCASRDTGTGEETQYFGPGTRLLVL.

This clonotype was counted a few times. The chain joins TRBV4-3 to TRBJ2-3; tentative D call: TRBD1 (5 bases). Trimming left V 3 bases short and J 4 bases short, with 14 bases between. The CDR3 runs 15 residues. In germline, CDR1 is LGHNA, CDR2 YSLEER. The CDR3 loop is CASSQSVGVPDTQYF. CDR3 nucleotides: TGCGCCAGCAGCCAGTCCGTAGGGGTACCAGATACGCAGTATTTT.

The genes are TRBV4-1 and TRBJ2-7; D is ambiguous. Germline values: CDR1 MGHRA, CDR2 YSYEKL. The CDR3 consists of 14 residues. V lost 3 bases, J lost 1 base, and 10 bases lay in between. The CDR3 spells CASSQITNSYEQYF. CDR3 bases: TGCGCCAGCAGCCAGATAACAAATTCCTACGAGCAGTACTTC.

This clonotype was detected many times. The genes are TRBV6-5 and TRBJ2-7, with TRBD1 identical over 7 bases. Germline CDR1 and CDR2: MNHEY and SVGAGI. This CDR3 is built from 15 residues. V shed 2 bases and J 3 bases; nucleotides not matched to a gene: 7. The CDR3 here is CASSYTGDPVYEQYF. CDR3 sequence (DNA): TGTGCCAGCAGTTACACAGGGGATCCCGTCTACGAGCAGTACTTC.

The sample holds a few counts of this clonotype. This chain uses TRBV5-1 with TRBJ2-3, with TRBD2 matching 11 bases. CDR1 is SGHRS and CDR2 is YFSETQ in the germline V gene. The V gene end was trimmed by 5 bases and the J gene end by 3 bases; junction bases not matched to a gene: 11. The CDR3 is 17 residues long. CDR3 in amino acids: CASRRWTSGLGTDTQYF. The CDR3 DNA reads as TGCGCCAGCAGACGTTGGACTAGCGGGTTGGGGACAGATACGCAGTATTTT.

Only a few counts were recorded for this clonotype. The DNA of the CDR3 is TGTGCCAGCAGCTACGCGTTGGGACAGGGGATTGGAGATACGCAGTATTTT. Translated: CASSYALGQGIGDTQYF. The V gene is TRBV7-9, the J gene TRBJ2-3; 10 bases line up with TRBD1. The ends lost 4 bases at V and 5 bases at J; junction bases unmatched: 12. The CDR3 loop spans 17 amino acids. The V gene's germline CDR1 is SEHNR and CDR2 FQNEAQ (reference sequence). Full variable domain (missing parts from reference TRBV7-9 and TRBJ2-3): DTGVSQNPRHKITKRGQNVTFRCDPISEHNRLYWYRQTLGQGPEFLTYFQNEAQLEKSRLLSDRFSAERPKGSFSTLEIQRTEQGDSAMYLCASSYALGQGIGDTQYFGPGTRLTVL.

This clonotype was counted at least ten times. V usage is TRBV5-1 and J usage is TRBJ2-2; no clear D. With 4 bases removed from V and 6 bases from J, the gap between germline ends came to 16 bases. The V gene's germline CDR1 is SGHRS and CDR2 YFSETQ. The CDR3 has 15 residues. This chain's CDR3 is CASSTQTTGAGELFF. The DNA for the CDR3 is TGCGCCAGCAGCACCCAGACCACTGGGGCCGGGGAGCTGTTTTTT.

This sequence joins TRBV6-1 and TRBJ2-7, with a possible D match to TRBD1 (5 bases). Germline CDR1 and CDR2: MNHNS and SASEGT. There are 15 residues in the CDR3. Deletions cut 10 bases from V and 1 base from J, with 20 bases between. In DNA, the CDR3 is TGTGCCACTACGTTGGCGCAGGGCCCTTCCTACGAGCAGTACTTC. It translates to CATTLAQGPSYEQYF.

CDR3 region: CASSLLAGVAGGELFF. The CDR3 coding sequence is TGTGCCAGCAGCTTATTAGCGGGAGTGGCCGGCGGGGAGCTGTTTTTT. The chain combines TRBV7-3 with TRBJ2-2; the match to TRBD2 covers 9 bases. The V gene end was trimmed by 2 bases and the J gene end by 7 bases; junction bases not matched to a gene: 8. This CDR3 is built from 16 residues. Germline assignment: CDR1 SGHTA and CDR2 FQGTGA. Together with reference TRBV7-3 and TRBJ2-2, the CDR3 gives the full variable domain: GAGVSQTPSNKVTEKGKYVELRCDPISGHTALYWYRQSLGQGPEFLIYFQGTGAADDSGLPNDRFFAVRPEGSVSTLKIQRTERGDSAVYLCASSLLAGVAGGELFFGEGSRLTVL.

This clonotype was counted only a few times. The rearrangement uses TRBV13 and TRBJ1-2; tentatively, D is TRBD1 (6 bases). Per the germline V gene, CDR1 is PRHDT and CDR2 is FYEKMQ (reference sequence). This CDR3 region has 14 residues. Trimming removed 4 bases at V and 4 bases at J, with 13 bases between. The CDR3 coding sequence is TGTGCCAGCAGCTCACAGGGTGAGGGCTATGGCTACACCTTC. Its protein is CASSSQGEGYGYTF.

V is TRBV12-3 or TRBV12-4 and J is TRBJ2-3, with 13 positions matching TRBD2. The CDR3 covers 15 residues. V dropped 7 bases and J dropped 4; count of bases not matched to a gene: 5. The CDR3 loop reads CASTRTSGGPDTQYF. The DNA of the CDR3 is TGTGCCAGCACCCGGACTAGCGGGGGACCAGATACGCAGTATTTT.

This clonotype was recorded a few times. The genes are TRBV20-1 and TRBJ2-2; 8 nucleotides agree with TRBD2. The CDR3 covers 13 residues. The V and J ends lost 8 bases and 1 base, in that order; junction bases with no gene match: 3. Germline values: CDR1 DFQATT, CDR2 SNEGSKA (reference sequence). The CDR3 DNA reads as TGCAGTATCCGGGGGGGGAACACCGGGGAGCTGTTTTTT. It codes for CSIRGGNTGELFF.

This clonotype showed up many times. The chain joins TRBV25-1 to TRBJ1-6, with TRBD1 as a possible D gene (5 bases). Trimming stripped 4 bases from V and 5 bases from J, with 9 bases between. The CDR3 consists of 14 residues. Germline loops: CDR1 MGHDK, CDR2 SYGVNS. The CDR3 region has the DNA TGTGCCAGCAGTGCAGGGTTAGATAATTCACCCCTCCACTTT. Encoded protein: CASSAGLDNSPLHF.

This clonotype was found a few times. The rearrangement uses TRBV27 and TRBJ2-4, with TRBD2 matching over 13 bases. The V and J ends lost 5 bases and 9 bases, in that order; junction bases with no gene match: 10. The CDR3 has 16 residues. Germline CDR1 is MNHEY and CDR2 is SMNVEV (reference sequence). The CDR3 reads CASSPTGLAGTGIQYF. The CDR3 DNA reads as TGTGCCAGCAGTCCAACGGGACTAGCGGGAACGGGCATTCAGTACTTC.